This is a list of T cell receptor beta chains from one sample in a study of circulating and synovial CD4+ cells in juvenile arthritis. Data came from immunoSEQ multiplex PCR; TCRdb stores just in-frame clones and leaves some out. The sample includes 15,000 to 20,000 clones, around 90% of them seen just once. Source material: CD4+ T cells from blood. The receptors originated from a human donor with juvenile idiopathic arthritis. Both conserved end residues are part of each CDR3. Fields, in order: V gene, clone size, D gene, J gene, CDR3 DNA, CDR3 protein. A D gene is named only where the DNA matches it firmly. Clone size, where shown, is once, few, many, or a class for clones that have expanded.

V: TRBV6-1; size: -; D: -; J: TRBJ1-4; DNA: TGTGCCGGCAACAGGGCGCCTAATGAAAAACTGTTTTTT; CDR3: CAGNRAPNEKLFF
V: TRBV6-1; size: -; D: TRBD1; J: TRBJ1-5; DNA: TGTGCCAGCACTACAGGGGGACTCAATCAGCCCCAGCATTTT; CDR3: CASTTGGLNQPQHF
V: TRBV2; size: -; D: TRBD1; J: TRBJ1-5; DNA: TGTGCCAGCAATCTACAGGGGGCTGGGGGCAATCAGCCCCAGCATTTT; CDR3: CASNLQGAGGNQPQHF
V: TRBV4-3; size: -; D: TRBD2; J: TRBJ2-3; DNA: TGCGCCAGCAGCCAAGAACCTCTAGCGGGGAGCACAGATACGCAGTATTTT; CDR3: CASSQEPLAGSTDTQYF
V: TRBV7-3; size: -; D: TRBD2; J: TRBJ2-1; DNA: TGTGCCAGCAGCCGTGGTCTAGCGGGAGGATGGGATGAGCAGTTCTTC; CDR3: CASSRGLAGGWDEQFF
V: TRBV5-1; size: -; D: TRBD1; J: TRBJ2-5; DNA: TGCGCCAGCAGCCCTCGTCCATTGACAGGGGAAGAGACCCAGTACTTC; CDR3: CASSPRPLTGEETQYF
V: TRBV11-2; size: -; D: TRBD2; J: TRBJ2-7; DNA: TGTGCCAGCAGCTTTAGCGGGAGAACGGATCACGAGCAGTACTTC; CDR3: CASSFSGRTDHEQYF
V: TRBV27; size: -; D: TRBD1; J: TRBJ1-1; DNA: TGTGCCAGCAGTTCTAATCGACAGGGACACACTGAAGCTTTCTTT; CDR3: CASSSNRQGHTEAFF
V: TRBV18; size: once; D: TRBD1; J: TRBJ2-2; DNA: TGTGCCAGCTCACCATCGACAGGGGGTAGCACCGGGGAGCTGTTTTTT; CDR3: CASSPSTGGSTGELFF
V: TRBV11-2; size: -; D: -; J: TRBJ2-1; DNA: TGTGCCAGCAGCGTCGACAGGCACAATGAGCAGTTCTTC; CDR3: CASSVDRHNEQFF
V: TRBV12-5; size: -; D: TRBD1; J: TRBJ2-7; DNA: TGTGCTAGTGTCATGGACAGGGCCTACGAGCAGTACTTC; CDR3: CASVMDRAYEQYF
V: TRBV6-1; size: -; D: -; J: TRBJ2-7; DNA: TGTGCCAGCAGTGAAGGGACTCCCTGGTCCTACGAGCAGTACTTC; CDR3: CASSEGTPWSYEQYF
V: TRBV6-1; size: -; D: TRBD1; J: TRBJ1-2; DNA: TGTGCCAGCAGTCCCGACCGGGACAGGGGGCTTTGCACCTTC; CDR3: CASSPDRDRGLCTF
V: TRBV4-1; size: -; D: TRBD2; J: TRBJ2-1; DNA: TGCGCCAGCAGCCAAGATCGAGCGCGGGAGAGTCGCCAGTCTCTCAATGAGCAGTTCTTC; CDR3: CASSQDRARESRQSLNEQFF
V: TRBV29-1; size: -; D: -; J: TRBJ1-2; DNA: TGCAGCGTTGACCGGGGGGCGAGAAGCTACACCTTC; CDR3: CSVDRGARSYTF
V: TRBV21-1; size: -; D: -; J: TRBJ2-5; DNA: TGTGCCAGCTGCGGGACTAGCGAGGAGACCCAGTACTTC; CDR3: CASCGTSEETQYF
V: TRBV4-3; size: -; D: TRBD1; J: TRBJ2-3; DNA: TGCGCCAGCAGCCCACAGGGGGCCAGCACAGATACGCAGTATTTT; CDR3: CASSPQGASTDTQYF
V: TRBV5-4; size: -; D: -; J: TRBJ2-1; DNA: TGTGCCAGCAGCTTGGCATCCGGGACTTCCAATGAGCAGTTCTTC; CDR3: CASSLASGTSNEQFF
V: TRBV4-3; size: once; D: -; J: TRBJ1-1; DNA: TGCGCCAGCAGCCAAGATCCGTTGACTGAAGCTTTCTTT; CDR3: CASSQDPLTEAFF